The 17 T cell receptor beta chains given below trace back to one sample, sequenced in a study of beta chain features in type 1 diabetes. What was sequenced were expressed TCRB transcripts, since all of the isolated RNA had been reverse transcribed. Libraries were prepared by immunoSEQ multiplex PCR; TCRdb keeps only in-frame clonotypes and omits some of them. The data hold roughly 500,000 clones, with about an eighth observed a single time. Sequencing input: naive CD4+ T cells from blood. These receptor sequences come from a woman under 30 in good health.

The chain recombines TRBV4-2 with TRBJ2-1; the match to TRBD2 covers 9 bases. This CDR3 contains 16 residues. The junction had 8 bases not matched to a gene; V was cut back by 0 bases and J by 8 bases. Germline V lookup: CDR1 LGHNA, CDR2 YNFKEQ. The CDR3: CASSQEGGGAVYEQFF. The CDR3 DNA follows: TGTGCCAGCAGCCAAGAAGGCGGGGGGGCCGTCTATGAGCAGTTCTTC.

J is TRBJ2-5 and V is TRBV5-1; a weak D match, TRBD2 (5 bases). V shed 3 bases and J shed 9 bases, with 12 bases lying between them. Germline lookup yields CDR1 SGHRS and CDR2 YFSETQ. The CDR3 extends over 12 amino acids. The CDR3 DNA is TGCGCCAGCAGCTGGGATCGGGAAGCCCAGTACTTC. Protein: CASSWDREAQYF.

V usage is TRBV14 and J usage is TRBJ2-5, with a possible D match to TRBD2 (6 bases). Germline V gene sequence: CDR1 SGHDN, CDR2 FVKESK. Trimming left V 6 bases short and J 4 bases short, with 15 bases between. The CDR3 is made up of 14 amino acids. This CDR3 is CASSLVWGGETQYF. CDR3 coding DNA: TGTGCCAGCAGTCTTGTGTGGGGAGGAGAGACCCAGTACTTC.

The V gene is TRBV10-3, the J gene TRBJ1-1; D is possibly TRBD1 (5 bases). The CDR3 contains 14 residues. The germline V gene encodes CDR1 ENHRY and CDR2 SYGVKD. V was shortened by 4 bases and J by 3 bases, with 12 bases between the two germline ends. The CDR3: CAISGWGMDTEAFF. DNA of the CDR3: TGTGCCATCAGTGGGTGGGGGATGGACACTGAAGCTTTCTTT.

The genes are TRBV5-1 and TRBJ2-7; TRBD1 is a possible D gene (6 bases). The germline V gene has CDR1 SGHRS and CDR2 YFSETQ. The length of the CDR3 is 14 residues. CDR3: CASIPSGTSITRGV. Written as DNA, the CDR3 is TGCGCCAGCATTCCATCCGGGACATCTATCACTCGGGGCGTC.

The rearrangement uses TRBV6-5 and TRBJ2-1; no reliable D call. Germline V gene lookup returns CDR1 MNHEY and CDR2 SVGAGI. Trimming stripped 2 bases from V and 6 bases from J, with 8 bases between. This CDR3 comprises 13 residues. The CDR3 nucleotides are TGTGCCAGCAGTTACCTCTACCCCAATGAGCAGTTCTTC. Translation gives CASSYLYPNEQFF.

This clone was seen only a few times. V is TRBV6-5 and J is TRBJ2-3, with TRBD2 matching over 7 bases. Unmatched junction bases numbered 2, after V lost 7 bases and J lost 1 base. Germline V gene lookup returns CDR1 MNHEY and CDR2 SVGAGI. The CDR3 loop spans 13 amino acids. CDR3 protein: CASNRGGTDTQYF. The CDR3 region has the DNA TGTGCCAGCAACCGGGGGGGCACAGATACGCAGTATTTT.

This clone has a handful of counts. The chain recombines TRBV15 with TRBJ1-2; a possible D gene is TRBD1 (6 bases). The ends were cut back, 3 bases at V and 4 bases at J, with 9 bases in the middle. Germline CDR1 and CDR2: LNHNV and YYDKDF (reference sequence). The CDR3 totals 13 residues. CDR3 coding DNA: TGTGCCACCAGCAGGACAGGATCCTATGGCTACACCTTC. Protein sequence: CATSRTGSYGYTF.

This chain uses TRBV9 with TRBJ2-2, with 10 positions matching TRBD2. The CDR3 has 16 residues. The germline CDR1 and CDR2 sequences are SGDLS and YYNGEE. The V and J ends lost 3 bases and 5 bases, in that order; junction bases with no gene match: 7. DNA for the CDR3: TGTGCCAGCAGCGCCAGCGGGAGGGCCCGAACCGGGGAGCTGTTTTTT. It yields the protein CASSASGRARTGELFF.

The CDR3 reads CASSLRDTRSAQYF. CDR3 in DNA: TGTGCCAGCAGCCTCCGGGACACCCGTTCCGCGCAGTATTTT. The chain has TRBV13 and TRBJ2-3; a possible D gene is TRBD1 (6 bases). Trimming removed 5 bases from V and 10 bases from J, with 19 bases in between. The CDR3 has 14 residues. Germline CDR1 reads PRHDT; CDR2 reads FYEKMQ (reference sequence). Full variable domain (remainder filled in from reference TRBV13 and TRBJ2-3): AAGVIQSPRHLIKEKRETATLKCYPIPRHDTVYWYQQGPGQDPQFLISFYEKMQSDKGSIPDRFSAQQFSDYHSELNMSSLELGDSALYFCASSLRDTRSAQYFGPGTRLTVL.

Only a few counts were recorded for this clone. This rearrangement joins TRBV18 to TRBJ1-2; D unclear. This CDR3 spans 11 amino acids. Germline V lookup: CDR1 KGHSH, CDR2 LQKENI. With 2 bases removed from V and 6 bases from J, the gap between germline ends came to 4 bases. CDR3 DNA sequence: TGTGCCAGCTCACCAAAGGATGGCTACACCTTC. Protein: CASSPKDGYTF.

A few counts support this clone. V is TRBV29-1 and J is TRBJ2-1; TRBD1 is a possible D gene (5 bases). Germline V gene data show CDR1 as SQVTM and CDR2 as ANQGSEA. The length of the CDR3 is 15 residues. Deletions cut 4 bases from V and 0 bases from J, with 13 bases between. As DNA, the CDR3 is TGCAGCGTTGGACAGTATTCCAGCTCCTACAATGAGCAGTTCTTC. Translating it yields CSVGQYSSSYNEQFF.

About this clone: A read error may produce the germline difference seen at one junction end. This chain joins TRBV9 and TRBJ2-1, with a possible D match to TRBD1 (5 bases). The CDR3 sequence is 18 residues long. Germline V CDR1 and CDR2: SGDLS, YYNGEE. The CDR3 nucleotides are TGTGCCAGCAGTGTAGCTTTAGGGGCCAAACTCTCCTACAATGAGCAGTTCTTC. Amino acid sequence: CASSVALGAKLSYNEQFF.

The rearrangement joins TRBV10-3 to TRBJ1-2; 7 nucleotides line up with TRBD1. The V gene end was trimmed by 2 bases and the J gene end by 6 bases; junction bases not matched to a gene: 3. This CDR3 region has 13 residues. CDR1 is ENHRY and CDR2 is SYGVKD in the germline V gene. The CDR3 reads CAISERQGNGYTF. The CDR3 DNA sequence: TGTGCCATCAGTGAGAGACAGGGCAATGGCTACACCTTC.

The sample holds a few counts of this clone. The V gene is TRBV7-2, the J gene TRBJ2-6; the D gene is possibly TRBD2 (6 bases). This CDR3 is built from 17 residues. Trimming took off 0 bases at V and 4 bases at J, with 13 bases between the two ends. In germline, CDR1 is SGHTA, CDR2 FQGNSA. The CDR3 sequence is CASSLAFGGNGANVLTF. CDR3 sequence (DNA): TGTGCCAGCAGCTTAGCGTTTGGAGGGAACGGGGCCAACGTCCTGACTTTC.

The rearrangement links TRBV7-9 to TRBJ1-1; the D gene is possibly TRBD1 (5 bases). Between the trimmed V and J ends, which lost 4 bases and 10 bases, there was a span of 19 bases. The CDR3 consists of 14 residues. Germline CDR1 is SEHNR and CDR2 is FQNEAQ (reference sequence). In nucleotides, the CDR3 is TGTGCCAGCAGCTCTAGGGACGGTGAGATCGGAGCTTTCTTT. It encodes CASSSRDGEIGAFF.

The chain combines TRBV6-6 with TRBJ2-5; 7 bases line up with TRBD1. CDR3 length equals 14 residues. Germline loops: CDR1 MNHNY, CDR2 SVGAGI (reference sequence). V shed 6 bases and J 5 bases; nucleotides not matched to a gene: 9. CDR3: CASSPLQQGETQYF. Written as DNA, the CDR3 is TGTGCCAGCAGCCCACTTCAACAGGGGGAGACCCAGTACTTC.